Each of the 26 T cell receptor beta chains below was sequenced from the same sample in a study of cytomegalovirus exposure and HLA in healthy donors. Profiled with immunoSEQ multiplex PCR; TCRdb holds only in-frame clones, not every one. Of tens of thousands of clones in the sample, about 90% were seen once. Sequencing was carried out using PBMCs. These receptors originate from a man in his late teens or twenties in good health and CMV-seronegative.

The rearrangement joins TRBV19 to TRBJ2-7, with 11 bases matching TRBD1. The germline gives CDR1 LNHDA, CDR2 SQIVND (reference sequence). After removal of 5 bases from V and 5 bases from J, the junction contained 5 bases not matched to a gene. The CDR3 sequence is 14 residues long. The CDR3 region is CASSGGQGDDEQYF. DNA for the CDR3: TGTGCCAGTAGTGGGGGACAGGGGGACGACGAGCAGTACTTC.

This clone was detected once. The J gene is TRBJ2-7, the V gene TRBV6-1; the D gene is possibly TRBD2 (8 bases). The CDR3 has 13 amino acids. The germline V and J ends were trimmed by 6 bases and 6 bases, with 15 bases remaining between them. The germline CDR1 and CDR2 sequences are MNHNS and SASEGT. The CDR3 region is CASRHGRGLEQYF. CDR3 bases: TGTGCCAGCAGACACGGGAGGGGGCTCGAGCAGTACTTC.

The V and J genes are TRBV19 and TRBJ2-1, with 7 bases that match TRBD2. This CDR3 region has 16 residues. V shed 2 bases and J 0 bases; nucleotides not matched to a gene: 4. Germline V lookup: CDR1 LNHDA, CDR2 SQIVND (reference sequence). CDR3 sequence: CASSISGGSSYNEQFF. The CDR3 DNA reads TGTGCCAGTAGTATATCGGGCGGGAGCTCCTACAATGAGCAGTTCTTC.

The rearrangement joins TRBV27 to TRBJ1-4, with 9 bases lining up with TRBD1. Germline trimming cut 5 bases from V and 0 bases from J; bases unmatched to any gene: 16. The length of the CDR3 is 20 residues. Germline loops: CDR1 MNHEY, CDR2 SMNVEV (reference sequence). The CDR3 DNA follows: TGTGCCAGCAGTAAGATCTCCGGGACAGGGATGTGGGCAACTAATGAAAAACTGTTTTTT. Translating it yields CASSKISGTGMWATNEKLFF.

V usage is TRBV28 and J usage is TRBJ1-2, with 11 bases aligning to TRBD1. CDR1 MDHEN and CDR2 SYDVKM come from the germline V gene. V gave up 6 bases and J gave up 5 bases; unmatched junction bases: 26. This CDR3 spans 21 amino acids. CDR3 nucleotide sequence: TGTGCCAGCAGGTCACCGGGACAGGGGGTCTCATTCCTCACCGGGGTTTATGGCTACACCTTC. As protein: CASRSPGQGVSFLTGVYGYTF.

The genes are TRBV18 and TRBJ2-3, with 9 bases that match TRBD2. This CDR3 is 16 amino acids long. Germline V gene sequence: CDR1 KGHSH, CDR2 LQKENI. With V trimmed by 4 bases and J by 3 bases, 8 bases remained unmatched. The CDR3 coding sequence is TGTGCCAGCTCACTATCATCTAGCGGGATAACAGATACGCAGTATTTT. Translation gives CASSLSSSGITDTQYF. The entire variable domain, with the rest obtained from reference TRBV18 and TRBJ2-3, is as follows: NAGVMQNPRHLVRRRGQEARLRCSPMKGHSHVYWYRQLPEEGLKFMVYLQKENIIDESGMPKERFSAEFPKEGPSILRIQQVVRGDSAAYFCASSLSSSGITDTQYFGPGTRLTVL.

This chain joins TRBV2 and TRBJ1-3; possibly TRBD1 for D (5 bases). With 4 bases removed from V and 1 base from J, the gap between germline ends came to 14 bases. The CDR3 has 16 amino acids. Germline values: CDR1 SNHLY, CDR2 FYNNEI. The CDR3 nucleotides read TGTGCCAGCAGTGTGGATATCGGGGGGTCTGGAAACACCATATATTTT. Translation gives CASSVDIGGSGNTIYF.

The J gene is TRBJ1-2, the V gene TRBV7-3, with D tentatively TRBD1 (6 bases). Germline V gene lookup returns CDR1 SGHTA and CDR2 FQGTGA. This CDR3 comprises 13 residues. V was clipped by 5 bases and J by 3 bases, with 10 bases between them. The CDR3 DNA reads as TGTGCCAGCAGCGACCACAGGGACTATGGCTACACCTTC. This encodes CASSDHRDYGYTF. The variable domain in full, completed from reference TRBV7-3 and TRBJ1-2, reads GAGVSQTPSNKVTEKGKYVELRCDPISGHTALYWYRQSLGQGPEFLIYFQGTGAADDSGLPNDRFFAVRPEGSVSTLKIQRTERGDSAVYLCASSDHRDYGYTFGSGTRLTVV.

The gene calls are TRBV5-1 and TRBJ2-1; D gene unclear. Germline loops: CDR1 SGHRS, CDR2 YFSETQ. Trimming took 0 bases from V and 7 from J, leaving 11 bases between them. This CDR3 has 14 amino acids. The CDR3 reads CASSLVATANEQFF. Here the CDR3 DNA reads TGCGCCAGCAGCTTGGTCGCTACAGCTAATGAGCAGTTCTTC.

In nucleotides, the CDR3 is TGCAGTGCGGGGGGCTACAATGAGCAGTTCTTC. Residues: CSAGGYNEQFF. J is TRBJ2-1 and V is TRBV20-1; maybe TRBD2 (6 bases). The V end was cut by 6 bases, the J end by 3 bases, with 6 bases between. Germline V CDR1 and CDR2: DFQATT, SNEGSKA (reference sequence). The CDR3 totals 11 residues.

The genes are TRBV6-1 and TRBJ2-2; 9 bases are a match to TRBD1. Losses at the gene ends were 1 base for V and 3 bases for J; bases not matched to a gene: 0. Germline-derived CDR1 and CDR2 are MNHNS and SASEGT. The CDR3 is made up of 15 amino acids. CDR3 in amino acids: CASSEGTGDTGELFF. CDR3 coding DNA: TGTGCCAGCAGTGAAGGGACAGGGGACACCGGGGAGCTGTTTTTT.

The chain couples TRBV6-1 to TRBJ1-2; 9 positions match TRBD1. This CDR3 has 16 amino acids. Per germline, CDR1 MNHNS and CDR2 SASEGT. Germline trimming cut 3 bases from V and 2 bases from J; bases unmatched to any gene: 7. Here the CDR3 reads CASSEGGGQGNYGYTF. CDR3 sequence (DNA): TGTGCCAGCAGTGAGGGAGGGGGACAGGGCAACTATGGCTACACCTTC.

The rearrangement links TRBV9 to TRBJ1-1; D ambiguous. The CDR3 has 14 residues. Per germline, CDR1 SGDLS and CDR2 YYNGEE. V lost 7 bases, J lost 0 bases, and 13 bases lay in between. For the CDR3, the DNA is TGTGCCAGCGGACCGACGGGGATGAACACTGAAGCTTTCTTT. Its protein product is CASGPTGMNTEAFF.

This rearrangement joins TRBV6-1 to TRBJ1-5, with D perhaps matching TRBD1 (5 bases). Looked up from germline, CDR1 is MNHNS and CDR2 is SASEGT. V lost 4 bases and J lost 7, with 23 bases in between. This CDR3 is built from 17 residues. This chain's CDR3 is CASSAPQGATRGQPQHF. DNA of the CDR3: TGTGCCAGCAGTGCGCCGCAAGGGGCGACCCGAGGACAGCCCCAGCATTTT.

In this sample, this clone turned up a few times. This chain uses TRBV5-4 with TRBJ2-3; TRBD2 matches at 9 bases. Germline CDR1 is SGHNT and CDR2 is YYREEE (reference sequence). The CDR3 length is 14 residues. V was clipped by 4 bases and J by 6 bases; unmatched bases: 6. CDR3 sequence reads: CASSVSGRRDTQYF. The CDR3, as DNA: TGTGCCAGCAGCGTTAGCGGGAGACGTGATACGCAGTATTTT.

This chain joins TRBV10-3 and TRBJ1-1; no clear D. Trimming cost V 6 bases and J 0 bases, with 8 bases left between them. The CDR3 sequence is 13 residues long. Germline CDR1 ENHRY, CDR2 SYGVKD. CDR3 sequence: CAIRTGLNTEAFF. The DNA for the CDR3 is TGTGCCATCAGGACGGGATTGAACACTGAAGCTTTCTTT.

This chain uses TRBV5-1 with TRBJ2-2; TRBD1 is a possible D gene (6 bases). V was pared by 0 bases and J by 4 bases, with 16 bases between. The germline V gene has CDR1 SGHRS and CDR2 YFSETQ. This CDR3 spans 17 amino acids. CDR3 sequence: CASSLAVFRGRTGELFF. The CDR3 DNA reads as TGCGCCAGCAGCTTGGCCGTTTTCAGGGGTCGCACCGGGGAGCTGTTTTTT. The entire variable domain, with the rest obtained from reference TRBV5-1 and TRBJ2-2, is as follows: KAGVTQTPRYLIKTRGQQVTLSCSPISGHRSVSWYQQTPGQGLQFLFEYFSETQRNKGNFPGRFSGRQFSNSRSEMNVSTLELGDSALYLCASSLAVFRGRTGELFFGEGSRLTVL.

The chain combines TRBV4-3 with TRBJ2-2, with 10 bases lining up with TRBD2. The CDR3 length is 16 residues. J gave up 4 bases and V 2 bases, and 4 bases lay outside the gene matches. Germline V gives CDR1 LGHNA, CDR2 YSLEER. The CDR3 sequence: CASSQIGLAATGELFF. CDR3 DNA: TGCGCCAGCAGCCAAATAGGACTAGCGGCCACCGGGGAGCTGTTTTTT.

The chain has TRBV6-5 and TRBJ2-2; TRBD1 agrees at 9 bases. TRBJ1-3 matches the DNA end more closely, so the J call is doubtful. This CDR3 has 16 amino acids. Germline V gives CDR1 MNHEY, CDR2 SVGAGI. CDR3 coding DNA: TGTGCCAGCAGTTACAGCACAGGGGGCGGTGGAAACACCATATATTTT. It encodes CASSYSTGGGGNTIYF.

The J gene is TRBJ2-3, the V gene TRBV28, with a weak D call TRBD2 (6 bases). There are 13 residues in the CDR3. The V end was cut by 5 bases, the J end by 8 bases, with 14 bases between. From germline, CDR1 is MDHEN and CDR2 SYDVKM. CDR3 sequence (DNA): TGTGCCAGCAGTGTCCGACGGGGAGGTACGCAGTATTTT. It is translated as CASSVRRGGTQYF. Full variable domain (remainder filled in from reference TRBV28 and TRBJ2-3): DVKVTQSSRYLVKRTGEKVFLECVQDMDHENMFWYRQDPGLGLRLIYFSYDVKMKEKGDIPEGYSVSREKKERFSLILESASTNQTSMYLCASSVRRGGTQYFGPGTRLTVL.

This chain uses TRBV18 with TRBJ1-4; no reliable D call. V was pared by 3 bases and J by 0 bases, with 5 bases between. Looked up from germline, CDR1 is KGHSH and CDR2 is LQKENI. The CDR3 runs 14 residues. CDR3 region: CASSPPATNEKLFF. The CDR3 nucleotides are TGTGCCAGCTCACCTCCTGCAACTAATGAAAAACTGTTTTTT.

The chain uses TRBV6-5 and TRBJ2-7; a possible D gene is TRBD2 (6 bases). CDR3 length: 16 amino acids. Germline CDR1 is MNHEY and CDR2 is SVGAGI. The germline V and J ends were trimmed by 2 bases and 2 bases, with 16 bases remaining between them. The CDR3 region is CASSYLVAGYPYEQYF. The CDR3 nucleotides are TGTGCCAGCAGTTACCTGGTCGCGGGGTACCCCTACGAGCAGTACTTC.

The V gene is TRBV7-8, the J gene TRBJ1-5; perhaps TRBD1 as D (6 bases). With 9 bases removed from V and 0 bases from J, the gap between germline ends came to 12 bases. Germline assignment: CDR1 SGHVS and CDR2 FQNEAQ. This CDR3 is 14 amino acids long. CDR3 sequence (DNA): TGTGCCAGTGTGGACAGTCATAGCAATCAGCCCCAGCATTTT. Residues: CASVDSHSNQPQHF.

This chain links TRBV29-1 with TRBJ1-5; D is ambiguous. CDR1 and CDR2 (germline): SQVTM, ANQGSEA. The CDR3 has 13 amino acids. Trimming removed 4 bases from V and 3 bases from J, with 10 bases in between. Written as DNA, the CDR3 is TGCAGCGTTGGGCATAATAACAATCAGCCCCAGCATTTT. It yields the protein CSVGHNNNQPQHF.

The V call is TRBV6-5, the J call TRBJ1-5; TRBD1 agrees at 7 bases. The CDR3 has 13 amino acids. Germline loops: CDR1 MNHEY, CDR2 SVGAGI. Unmatched junction bases numbered 1, after V lost 4 bases and J lost 4 bases. The CDR3 spells CASSWDRNQPQHF. DNA for the CDR3: TGTGCCAGCAGTTGGGACAGAAATCAGCCCCAGCATTTT.

The rearrangement links TRBV30 to TRBJ2-1; possible D gene TRBD1, 7 bases. V lost 2 bases and J 6 bases, leaving 14 bases between the germline ends. The germline V gene encodes CDR1 GTSNPN and CDR2 SVGIG (reference sequence). The CDR3 length is 14 residues. Here the CDR3 reads CAWSPGGGGNEQFF. DNA of the CDR3: TGTGCCTGGAGTCCCGGAGGGGGCGGCAATGAGCAGTTCTTC.